What follows describes a single T cell receptor (beta chain). What it binds is unknown. CDR3 size: 15 residues. Trimming removed 6 bases from V and 4 bases from J; junction bases left unmatched: 9. Germline CDR1 MNHNY, CDR2 SVGAGI (reference sequence). PCR employed 60 Vbeta and 13 Jbeta primers. Sequenced by immunoSEQ multiplex PCR; TCRdb stores in-frame clones only, minus some. The repertoire has about 160,000 clones, approximately 79% of them found once; the top ten carry about 1.3%. This sample is part of a study of cytomegalovirus exposure and HLA in healthy donors. Study observations and caveats: What a later analysis reportedly showed was that an Asian-associated ancestry cluster had fewer N-insertions than the approximately 670-donor mean. TCR beta sequences numbering over 15,000 were associated with HLA alleles at 0.05 false discovery rate in a later analysis. In an earlier analysis, most TCR beta V segments were productive about 87% or about 30% of the time.

The sequence came from a man aged 55 to 70 in good health and CMV-seronegative. Source material: PBMCs. The chain uses TRBV6-6 and TRBJ2-1; 7 bases map to TRBD2. The CDR3 reads CASRPSGGSYNEQFF. The CDR3 nucleotides read TGTGCCAGCAGGCCCAGCGGCGGGAGTTACAATGAGCAGTTCTTC.